The 9 T cell receptor beta chains below were found in one sample sequenced in a study of beta chain features in type 1 diabetes. Isolated RNA was reverse transcribed in full, so expressed TCRB transcripts were sequenced. Method: immunoSEQ multiplex PCR; TCRdb's copy keeps in-frame clones and lacks some. The sample records 250,000 to 350,000 clones, around 13% being singletons. Sample: central memory CD4+ T cells from blood. These receptors were obtained from a man aged 25-40 years in good health.

The chain joins TRBV7-3 to TRBJ2-1, with 9 bases identical to TRBD2. CDR1 is SGHTA, CDR2 FQGTGA, per germline. The CDR3 is 12 amino acids. Unmatched junction bases numbered 4, after V lost 5 bases and J lost 11 bases. This chain's CDR3 is CASSLPSGKQFF. The CDR3 DNA reads as TGTGCCAGCAGCCTTCCTAGCGGGAAGCAGTTCTTC.

This clone was seen only once. The rearrangement uses TRBV9 and TRBJ1-2; D ambiguous. The CDR3 has 13 amino acids. V lost 2 bases and J lost 5, with 10 bases in between. The germline CDR1 and CDR2 sequences are SGDLS and YYNGEE. The CDR3: CASSVDQAYGYTF. DNA of the CDR3: TGTGCCAGCAGCGTCGACCAGGCTTATGGCTACACCTTC. Drawing the rest from reference TRBV9 and TRBJ1-2, the complete variable domain is DSGVTQTPKHLITATGQRVTLRCSPRSGDLSVYWYQQSLDQGLQFLIQYYNGEERAKGNILERFSAQQFPDLHSELNLSSLELGDSALYFCASSVDQAYGYTFGSGTRLTVV.

This clone was found a few times. The chain employs TRBV28 and TRBJ2-7; D tentatively fits TRBD1 or TRBD2 (7 bases each). Germline V gene lookup returns CDR1 MDHEN and CDR2 SYDVKM. The CDR3 totals 14 residues. With 6 bases removed from V and 5 bases from J, the gap between germline ends came to 17 bases. The chain's CDR3 is CASRTLQGRDEQYV. For the CDR3, the DNA is TGTGCCAGCAGGACCTTACAGGGGAGGGACGAGCAGTACGTC.

This clone was observed a handful of times. The J gene is TRBJ2-4, the V gene TRBV2, with 10 bases that match TRBD2. The CDR3 loop spans 15 amino acids. Germline assignment: CDR1 SNHLY and CDR2 FYNNEI. V lost 5 bases, J lost 2 bases, and 3 bases stayed unmatched. DNA of the CDR3: TGTGCCAGCAGTTCAGCGGGAGGGCCCAAAAACATTCAGTACTTC. Translated: CASSSAGGPKNIQYF.

The genes are TRBV9 and TRBJ1-2; D remains ambiguous. Germline CDR1 reads SGDLS; CDR2 reads YYNGEE. Trimming left V 7 bases short and J 5 bases short, with 9 bases between. This CDR3 contains 11 residues. Here the CDR3 reads CASARDYGYTF. For the CDR3, the DNA is TGTGCCAGCGCCCGGGATTATGGCTACACCTTC.

V is TRBV6-5 and J is TRBJ1-5; D not resolved. The CDR3 is made up of 13 amino acids. From germline, CDR1 is MNHEY and CDR2 SVGAGI. Trimming took off 4 bases at V and 0 bases at J, with 4 bases between the two ends. CDR3 sequence reads: CASSFNSNQPQHF. The CDR3 DNA follows: TGTGCCAGCAGTTTTAATAGCAATCAGCCCCAGCATTTT.

This clone was seen repeatedly, ten times or more. The chain couples TRBV28 to TRBJ2-7, with D hard to call. CDR1 and CDR2 from the germline V gene are MDHEN and SYDVKM. This CDR3 contains 11 residues. V lost 5 bases, J lost 4 bases, and 6 bases lay in between. In nucleotides, the CDR3 is TGTGCCAGCAGTGCTTTTTACGAGCAGTACTTC. Protein product: CASSAFYEQYF.

The rearrangement joins TRBV18 to TRBJ1-2, with D possibly being TRBD1 (5 bases). CDR3 length: 16 residues. Trimming left V 3 bases short and J 0 bases short, with 14 bases between. Germline-derived CDR1 and CDR2 are KGHSH and LQKENI. CDR3 sequence reads: CASSPRGAGPNYGYTF. For the CDR3, the DNA is TGTGCCAGCTCACCGCGTGGGGCAGGGCCTAACTATGGCTACACCTTC.

This sequence joins TRBV2 and TRBJ2-5; 14 bases line up with TRBD2. Losses at the gene ends were 6 bases for V and 6 bases for J; bases not matched to a gene: 9. Germline loops: CDR1 SNHLY, CDR2 FYNNEI. The CDR3 runs to 16 residues. CDR3: CASREKTSGRAQTQYF. CDR3 bases: TGTGCCAGCAGGGAAAAGACTAGCGGGAGGGCCCAGACCCAGTACTTC.